This note documents a single T cell receptor (beta chain) sequence. Its cognate antigen is unknown. This CDR3 contains 13 residues. Germline V gene lookup returns CDR1 SGHTA and CDR2 FQGTGA. Trimming stripped 4 bases from V and 0 bases from J, with 6 bases between. This sample was included in a study of T cells in Graves' hyperthyroidism and ophthalmopathy. Study-wide findings and caveats: Most clonotypes that expanded in the thyroid above 0.001 also showed up in blood.

TCR beta CDR3 sequences were amplified from RNA transcripts. In the first-round RT-PCR of the TCR CDR3, the HTBI primer set was used. From the multiplex PCR reads, TCRdb called clonotypes with MiXCR, one entry per CDR3 protein. The repertoire consists of around 300,000 distinct CDR3 sequences, with around 20% occurring once and the leading ten covering 64%. The J gene is TRBJ1-1, the V gene TRBV7-3; the D is unclear. Specimen: blood. The sequence was obtained from a man aged 25 to 40 with Graves' ophthalmopathy. The CDR3 protein is CASSSQLNTEAFF. The CDR3 DNA follows: TGTGCCAGCAGCTCTCAACTGAACACTGAAGCTTTCTTT.